This TCR beta chain was observed in a study of blood T cell repertoires in COVID-19. Study summary: The United States, Italy and Spain were the sources of the acute and convalescent COVID-19 samples.

Measured with immunoSEQ multiplex PCR; TCRdb has only the in-frame clones, and not every one. Of 200,000 to 250,000 clones in the sample, 84% were seen once. Across over 20 US areas, participants ranged in age from roughly 18 to 89 years. Germline V gives CDR1 SGHAT, CDR2 FQNNGV. CDR3 length: 16 amino acids. Losses at the gene ends were 2 bases for V and 6 bases for J; bases not matched to a gene: 9. The source material was PBMCs or T cells enriched from blood (not recorded which). The TCR sequence derives from a woman aged 40-49 years who had recovered from COVID-19. The chain has TRBV11-2 and TRBJ2-3, with TRBD2 matching 9 bases. The CDR3 DNA sequence: TGTGCCAGCAGCTTATACGGCGGGAGGGCCGGGGATACGCAGTATTTT. This gives the protein CASSLYGGRAGDTQYF.